The next 14 T cell receptor beta chains were all read from a single sample in a study of blood T cell repertoires in COVID-19 (TCRdb year 2020). Preparation of the library involved the immunoSEQ multiplex PCR assay. This is the immuneACCESS table as TCRdb keeps it, with only in-frame sequences that have V and J called. A part of the clones is gone; compared with another copy, unresolved V genes explain less than half, and the rest is unexplained. For this sample the table gives 150,000 to 200,000 clones, of which around 92% were detected only once. The ten largest make up 4.8% of the sample. Sequences were obtained from peripheral blood. These receptors all stem from a man younger than 40 with COVID-19, enrolled during active disease.

V gene TRBV6-5 combines with J gene TRBJ2-2, with D possibly TRBD1 on 6 matching bases. Germline values: CDR1 MNHEY, CDR2 SVGAGI. The length of the CDR3 is 16 residues. V shed 1 base and J shed 7 bases, with 16 bases lying between them. CDR3 region: CASSYLPQGQGGELFF. DNA for the CDR3: TGTGCCAGCAGTTACTTGCCACAGGGCCAAGGCGGGGAGCTGTTTTTT.

This sequence joins TRBV5-1 and TRBJ1-1; D might be TRBD1 (5 bases). The CDR3 extends over 14 amino acids. CDR1 and CDR2 from the germline V gene are SGHRS and YFSETQ. V was pared by 3 bases and J by 5 bases, with 14 bases between. Here the CDR3 reads CASSSGRGETEAFF. CDR3 bases: TGCGCCAGCAGCTCGGGACGGGGGGAGACTGAAGCTTTCTTT.

V is TRBV3-1 (or the pseudogene TRBV3-2) and J is TRBJ1-1; weak D call: TRBD1 (6 bases). CDR3 length equals 13 residues. CDR1 is LGHDT and CDR2 is YNNKEL in the germline V gene (reference sequence). The germline V and J ends were trimmed by 8 bases and 1 base, with 11 bases remaining between them. The CDR3: CASLQQGNTEAFF. Written as DNA, the CDR3 is TGTGCCAGCCTGCAACAGGGGAACACTGAAGCTTTCTTT.

The J gene is TRBJ1-2, the V gene TRBV6-2 or TRBV6-3, with TRBD1 identical over 7 bases. Germline-derived CDR1 and CDR2 are MNHEY and SVGEGT. V was clipped by 2 bases and J by 4 bases; unmatched bases: 1. The CDR3 loop spans 13 amino acids. The CDR3 sequence is CASSYAGGYGYTF. CDR3 coding DNA: TGTGCCAGCAGTTACGCAGGGGGCTATGGCTACACCTTC.

CDR3 amino acids: CASSLSPPQQGPSGNTIYF. CDR3 DNA: TGTGCCAGCAGCTTATCCCCTCCACAACAGGGGCCCTCTGGAAACACCATATATTTT. The chain employs TRBV11-3 and TRBJ1-3, with 7 nucleotides matching TRBD1. CDR3 length: 19 amino acids. From germline, CDR1 is SGHNT and CDR2 YENEEA. With 2 bases clipped from V and 0 bases from J, the junction kept 13 bases outside the gene matches. Looking up the rest from reference TRBV11-3 and TRBJ1-3 gives the full variable domain: EAGVVQSPRYKIIEKKQPVAFWCNPISGHNTLYWYLQNLGQGPELLIRYENEEAVDDSQLPKDRFSAERLKGVDSTLKIQPAELGDSAVYLCASSLSPPQQGPSGNTIYFGEGSWLTVV.

This rearrangement joins TRBV7-9 to TRBJ1-5, with 10 bases lining up with TRBD1. V lost 5 bases to trimming and J lost 4 bases; unmatched junction nucleotides: 5. The CDR3 length is 15 residues. The germline V gene has CDR1 SEHNR and CDR2 FQNEAQ (reference sequence). The CDR3 reads CASSPGQGGNQPQHF. The CDR3, as DNA: TGTGCCAGCAGCCCCGGACAGGGGGGTAATCAGCCCCAGCATTTT.

Concerning this clone itself: Because the CDR3's place on the DNA is in doubt, the DNA is left out and the CDR3 is given as listed by TCRdb. The chain couples TRBV6-5 to TRBJ1-2; the listed D gene, TRBD1, was not tested against the DNA. CDR1 is MNHEY, CDR2 SVGAGI, per germline. The CDR3 region is 15 residues in length, termini included. The CDR3 sequence: CASSTSPGTYYGYTF.

This chain joins TRBV9 and TRBJ1-4; D remains ambiguous. V lost 4 bases and J 5 bases, leaving 12 bases between the germline ends. Per germline, CDR1 SGDLS and CDR2 YYNGEE. CDR3 length: 14 residues. The CDR3 bases are TGTGCCAGCAGCCTCGGAGGGTCCAATGAAAAACTGTTTTTT. It encodes CASSLGGSNEKLFF.

The chain couples TRBV28 to TRBJ1-2, with unresolved D. With 8 bases removed from V and 3 bases from J, the gap between germline ends came to 10 bases. The CDR3 has 12 residues. Germline V gives CDR1 MDHEN, CDR2 SYDVKM. This CDR3 is CASGENHYGYTF. The CDR3, as DNA: TGTGCCAGCGGAGAGAACCACTATGGCTACACCTTC.

The chain recombines TRBV29-1 with TRBJ2-7; D not certain. The germline V and J ends were trimmed by 6 bases and 1 base, with 13 bases remaining between them. Per the germline V gene, CDR1 is SQVTM and CDR2 is ANQGSEA. The CDR3 spans 13 residues. The CDR3 DNA is TGCAGCGTGGTCCCAGACACGTCCTACGAGCAGTACTTC. Protein sequence: CSVVPDTSYEQYF.

The chain is built from TRBV9 and TRBJ2-1; TRBD2 agrees at 13 bases. The ends lost 0 bases at V and 9 bases at J; junction bases unmatched: 6. This CDR3 is 16 amino acids long. Germline values: CDR1 SGDLS, CDR2 YYNGEE. CDR3 DNA sequence: TGTGCCAGCAGCGTAGGGACTAGCGGGAGCTGGATTGAGCAGTTCTTC. The encoded protein is CASSVGTSGSWIEQFF.

The chain has TRBV19 and TRBJ2-1, with TRBD2 identical over 7 bases. The CDR3 has 15 residues. Germline V gene data show CDR1 as LNHDA and CDR2 as SQIVND (reference sequence). V shed 5 bases and J 7 bases; nucleotides not matched to a gene: 11. CDR3 bases: TGTGCCAGTAGTCCCGCGGGCGGGAGTATGAATGAGCAGTTCTTC. It specifies CASSPAGGSMNEQFF.

The J gene is TRBJ1-4, the V gene TRBV15, with 7 bases fitting TRBD1. Germline CDR1 LNHNV, CDR2 YYDKDF (reference sequence). Germline trimming cut 5 bases from V and 0 bases from J; bases unmatched to any gene: 3. The CDR3 runs to 15 residues. CDR3 amino acids: CATSLDRATNEKLFF. In DNA, the CDR3 is TGTGCCACCAGCCTCGACAGGGCAACTAATGAAAAACTGTTTTTT.

The chain links TRBV19 to TRBJ1-6, with D unclear. Between the trimmed V and J ends, which lost 0 bases and 9 bases, there was a span of 9 bases. The CDR3 sequence is 14 residues long. Germline CDR1 reads LNHDA; CDR2 reads SQIVND (reference sequence). The chain's CDR3 is CASSIEKRGSPLHF. The CDR3 DNA reads as TGTGCCAGTAGTATAGAGAAAAGAGGTTCACCCCTCCACTTT.